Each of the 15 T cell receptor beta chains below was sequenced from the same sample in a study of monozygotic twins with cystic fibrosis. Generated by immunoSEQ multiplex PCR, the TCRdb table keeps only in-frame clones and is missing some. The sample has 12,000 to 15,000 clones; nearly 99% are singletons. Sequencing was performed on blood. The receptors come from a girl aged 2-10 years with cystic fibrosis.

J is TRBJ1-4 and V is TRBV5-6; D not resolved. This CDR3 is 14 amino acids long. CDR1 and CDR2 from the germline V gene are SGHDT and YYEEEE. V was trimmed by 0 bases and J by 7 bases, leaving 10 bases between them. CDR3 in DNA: TGTGCCAGCAGCTTGGTAGGGCGTCTTGAAAAACTGTTTTTT. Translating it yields CASSLVGRLEKLFF.

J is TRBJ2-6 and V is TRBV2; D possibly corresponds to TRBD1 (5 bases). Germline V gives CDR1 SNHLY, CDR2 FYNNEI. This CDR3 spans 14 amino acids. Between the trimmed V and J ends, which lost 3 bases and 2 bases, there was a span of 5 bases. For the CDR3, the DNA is TGTGCCAGCAGTGACAGGGCTGGGGCCAACGTCCTGACTTTC. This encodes CASSDRAGANVLTF.

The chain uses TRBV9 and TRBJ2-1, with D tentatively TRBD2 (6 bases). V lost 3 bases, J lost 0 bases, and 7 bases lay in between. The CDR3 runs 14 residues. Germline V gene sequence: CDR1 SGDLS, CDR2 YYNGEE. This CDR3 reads CASSGAGSYNEQFF. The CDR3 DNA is TGTGCCAGCAGCGGAGCGGGCTCCTACAATGAGCAGTTCTTC. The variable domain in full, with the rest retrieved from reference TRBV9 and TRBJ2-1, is DSGVTQTPKHLITATGQRVTLRCSPRSGDLSVYWYQQSLDQGLQFLIQYYNGEERAKGNILERFSAQQFPDLHSELNLSSLELGDSALYFCASSGAGSYNEQFFGPGTRLTVL.

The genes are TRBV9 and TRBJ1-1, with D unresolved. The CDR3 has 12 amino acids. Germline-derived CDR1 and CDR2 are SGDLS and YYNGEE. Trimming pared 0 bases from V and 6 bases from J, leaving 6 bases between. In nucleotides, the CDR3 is TGTGCCAGCAGCGTAGGGGGAGCTGAAGCTTTCTTT. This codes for CASSVGGAEAFF.

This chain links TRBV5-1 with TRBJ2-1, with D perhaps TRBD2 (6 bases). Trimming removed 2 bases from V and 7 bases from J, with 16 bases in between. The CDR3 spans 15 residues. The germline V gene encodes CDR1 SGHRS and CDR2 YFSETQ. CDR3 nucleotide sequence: TGCGCCAGCAGCTTAAGGGCCTCCGCGGGGAATGAGCAGTTCTTC. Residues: CASSLRASAGNEQFF.

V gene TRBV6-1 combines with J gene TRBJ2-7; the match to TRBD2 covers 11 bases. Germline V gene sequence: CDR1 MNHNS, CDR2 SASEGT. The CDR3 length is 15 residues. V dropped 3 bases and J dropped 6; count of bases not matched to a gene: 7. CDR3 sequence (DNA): TGTGCCAGCAGTGATTTCCTAGCGGGAGGAGGCGAGCAGTACTTC. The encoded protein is CASSDFLAGGGEQYF.

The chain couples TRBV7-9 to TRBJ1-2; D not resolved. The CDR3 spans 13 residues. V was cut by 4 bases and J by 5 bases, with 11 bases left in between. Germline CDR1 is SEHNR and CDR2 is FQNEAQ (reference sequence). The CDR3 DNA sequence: TGTGCCAGCAGCTACGGGTCCGATTATGGCTACACCTTC. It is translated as CASSYGSDYGYTF. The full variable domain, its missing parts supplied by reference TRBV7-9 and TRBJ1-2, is DTGVSQNPRHKITKRGQNVTFRCDPISEHNRLYWYRQTLGQGPEFLTYFQNEAQLEKSRLLSDRFSAERPKGSFSTLEIQRTEQGDSAMYLCASSYGSDYGYTFGSGTRLTVV.

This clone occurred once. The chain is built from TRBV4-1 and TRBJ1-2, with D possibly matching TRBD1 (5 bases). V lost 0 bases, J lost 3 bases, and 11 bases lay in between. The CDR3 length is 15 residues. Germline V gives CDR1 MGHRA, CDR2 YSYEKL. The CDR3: CASSQERSGHYGYTF. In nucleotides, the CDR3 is TGCGCCAGCAGCCAAGAACGGTCGGGACACTATGGCTACACCTTC.

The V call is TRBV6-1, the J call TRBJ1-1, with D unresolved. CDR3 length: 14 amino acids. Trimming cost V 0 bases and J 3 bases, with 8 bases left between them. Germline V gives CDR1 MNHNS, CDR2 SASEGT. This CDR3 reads CASSEAPGYTEAFF. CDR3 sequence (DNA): TGTGCCAGCAGTGAAGCTCCGGGGTACACTGAAGCTTTCTTT.

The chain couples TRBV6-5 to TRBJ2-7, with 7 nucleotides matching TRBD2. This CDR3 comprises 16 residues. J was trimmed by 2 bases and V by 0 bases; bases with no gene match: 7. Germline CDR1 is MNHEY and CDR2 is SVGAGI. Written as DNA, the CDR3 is TGTGCCAGCAGTTACTCCGGAGCGGGAAATCCCTACGAGCAGTACTTC. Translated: CASSYSGAGNPYEQYF.

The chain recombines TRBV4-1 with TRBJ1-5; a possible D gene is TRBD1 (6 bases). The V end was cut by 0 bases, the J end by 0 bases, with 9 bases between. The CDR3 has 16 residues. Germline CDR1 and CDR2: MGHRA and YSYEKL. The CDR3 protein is CASSQDHRVSNQPQHF. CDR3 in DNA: TGCGCCAGCAGCCAAGATCACAGGGTTAGCAATCAGCCCCAGCATTTT.

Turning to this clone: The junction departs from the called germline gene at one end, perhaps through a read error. In nucleotides, the CDR3 is TGCAGCGGTGAACTGAGGAGAAAGGGCACAGATACGCAGTATTTT. Protein product: CSGELRRKGTDTQYF. J is TRBJ2-3 and V is TRBV29-1; no definite D call. The CDR3 runs 15 residues. Germline V gives CDR1 SQVTM, CDR2 ANQGSEA.

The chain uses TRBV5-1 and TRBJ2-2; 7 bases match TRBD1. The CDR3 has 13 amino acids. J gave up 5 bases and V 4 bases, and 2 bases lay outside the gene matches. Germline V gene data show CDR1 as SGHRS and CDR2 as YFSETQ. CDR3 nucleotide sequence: TGCGCCAGCAGCAACAGGGGAACCGGGGAGCTGTTTTTT. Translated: CASSNRGTGELFF.

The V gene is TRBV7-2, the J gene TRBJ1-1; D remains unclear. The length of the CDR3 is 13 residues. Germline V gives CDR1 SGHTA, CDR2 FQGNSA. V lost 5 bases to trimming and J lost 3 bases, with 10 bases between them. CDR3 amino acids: CASSPRLHTEAFF. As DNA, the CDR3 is TGTGCCAGCAGCCCGAGATTGCACACTGAAGCTTTCTTT.

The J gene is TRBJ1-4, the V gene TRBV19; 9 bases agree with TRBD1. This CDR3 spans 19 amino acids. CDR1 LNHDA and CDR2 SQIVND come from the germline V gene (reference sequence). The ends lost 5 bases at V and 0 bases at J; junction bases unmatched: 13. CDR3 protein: CASSPTGTGTLSTNEKLFF. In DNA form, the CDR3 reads TGTGCCAGTAGTCCAACCGGGACAGGGACCCTATCAACTAATGAAAAACTGTTTTTT.